Listed here are 22 T cell receptor beta chains from one sample, sequenced in a study of immune evolution from preneoplasia to lung adenocarcinoma. Here immunoSEQ multiplex PCR was the method, and the copy in TCRdb shows in-frame clones only, minus some. This sample carries roughly 4,600 clones, just under 85% of them seen once, and the ten largest clones take roughly 21%. The sample taken for sequencing was FFPE adjacent normal lung tissue. The receptors here all came from a donor at least 70 years old with lung adenocarcinoma.

The gene calls are TRBV18 and TRBJ1-1, with 7 positions matching TRBD1. The CDR3 contains 15 residues. Germline V CDR1 and CDR2: KGHSH, LQKENI. V trimming: 7 bases; J trimming: 5 bases; junction bases outside the gene matches: 13. CDR3 in DNA: TGTGCCAGCTTTCTTCCCGGCAGGGGGTTAACTGAAGCTTTCTTT. Its translation: CASFLPGRGLTEAFF.

The chain links TRBV11-1 to TRBJ1-1; 9 bases map to TRBD1. Trimming took 3 bases from V and 1 from J; bases not matched to a gene: 0. In germline, CDR1 is SGHAT, CDR2 FQDESV (reference sequence). There are 14 residues in the CDR3. DNA of the CDR3: TGTGCCAGCAGCTTGGGACAGGGGAACACTGAAGCTTTCTTT. Encoded protein: CASSLGQGNTEAFF.

This clone was detected once. The CDR3 nucleotides read TGCGCCAGCAGCTTGACAAACGCGAACACCGGGGAGCTGTTTTTT. Its translation: CASSLTNANTGELFF. This rearrangement joins TRBV5-1 to TRBJ2-2, with no clear D. This CDR3 spans 15 amino acids. Looked up from germline, CDR1 is SGHRS and CDR2 is YFSETQ. The ends were cut back, 1 base at V and 0 bases at J, with 7 bases in the middle.

This chain uses TRBV29-1 with TRBJ2-6; tentatively, D is TRBD1 or TRBD2 (6 bases each). The V gene's germline CDR1 is SQVTM and CDR2 ANQGSEA. V was cut by 5 bases and J by 4 bases, with 18 bases left in between. The CDR3 has 16 amino acids. CDR3 nucleotide sequence: TGCAGCGTTCCTACCAGTTCGGGGGCCGGGGCCAACGTCCTGACTTTC. Residues: CSVPTSSGAGANVLTF.

The chain joins TRBV5-1 to TRBJ1-4; 9 bases map to TRBD1. The length of the CDR3 is 16 residues. CDR1 SGHRS and CDR2 YFSETQ come from the germline V gene. V lost 0 bases, J lost 2 bases, and 2 bases stayed unmatched. This CDR3 reads CASSLAQGATNEKLFF. The CDR3 DNA follows: TGCGCCAGCAGCTTGGCACAGGGGGCGACTAATGAAAAACTGTTTTTT.

The chain joins TRBV6-4 to TRBJ1-2; D may be TRBD1 (5 bases). The V gene lost 3 bases and the J gene lost 6 bases, with 14 bases spanning the gap. In germline, CDR1 is MRHNA, CDR2 SNTAGT. This CDR3 contains 14 residues. Here the CDR3 DNA reads TGTGCCAGCAGTGAAACCGGGACGGCAGATGGCTACACCTTC. This translates into CASSETGTADGYTF.

A single count supports this clone. The CDR3 loop reads CASSLGDWLRTDTQYF. The CDR3 nucleotides are TGTGCCAGCAGCTTAGGGGACTGGCTACGCACAGATACGCAGTATTTT. The chain is built from TRBV11-1 and TRBJ2-3; maybe TRBD2 (6 bases). The CDR3 is made up of 16 amino acids. From germline, CDR1 is SGHAT and CDR2 FQDESV (reference sequence). V dropped 1 base and J dropped 1 base, with 12 bases sitting between them.

This rearrangement joins TRBV6-5 to TRBJ2-7; D is possibly TRBD1 (6 bases). Trimming took off 8 bases at V and 0 bases at J, with 14 bases between the two ends. The CDR3 has 14 residues. CDR1 MNHEY and CDR2 SVGAGI come from the germline V gene. The CDR3 protein is CASGLTGSSYEQYF. The CDR3 region has the DNA TGTGCCAGCGGATTAACAGGGAGCTCCTACGAGCAGTACTTC.

The chain joins TRBV30 to TRBJ2-2; 8 bases fit TRBD1. CDR1 is GTSNPN and CDR2 is SVGIG in the germline V gene (reference sequence). This CDR3 contains 17 residues. The trim removed 3 bases at V and 2 bases at J, leaving 11 bases unmatched. The CDR3 reads CAWRTRQGFPNTGELFF. In DNA form, the CDR3 reads TGTGCCTGGAGGACCAGACAGGGGTTTCCTAACACCGGGGAGCTGTTTTTT.

The chain uses TRBV14 and TRBJ1-4; TRBD1 matches 10 bases. This CDR3 is 15 amino acids long. Germline V gives CDR1 SGHDN, CDR2 FVKESK. With V trimmed by 4 bases and J by 7 bases, 6 bases remained unmatched. CDR3 region: CASSRQTGGGEKLFF. The DNA of the CDR3 is TGTGCCAGCAGCCGCCAGACAGGGGGCGGTGAAAAACTGTTTTTT.

V gene TRBV14 combines with J gene TRBJ1-3; tentative D call: TRBD1 (5 bases). Trimming took off 2 bases at V and 3 bases at J, with 17 bases between the two ends. The CDR3 is 17 amino acids. CDR1 and CDR2 from the germline V gene are SGHDN and FVKESK. For the CDR3, the DNA is TGTGCCAGCAGCCAATCCACAGGAGTCTTAAGTGGAAACACCATATATTTT. Residues: CASSQSTGVLSGNTIYF.

This clone has a handful of counts. V gene TRBV6-5 combines with J gene TRBJ1-1; D gene ambiguous. This CDR3 has 13 residues. Germline V gives CDR1 MNHEY, CDR2 SVGAGI. The V and J ends lost 7 bases and 7 bases respectively, with 16 bases between them. CDR3 sequence reads: CASTGRAKIEAFF. Written as DNA, the CDR3 is TGTGCCAGCACGGGCAGAGCGAAAATTGAAGCTTTCTTT.

The chain has TRBV29-1 and TRBJ2-4; D might be TRBD1 (10 bases). Per germline, CDR1 SQVTM and CDR2 ANQGSEA. The CDR3 consists of 22 residues. V gave up 7 bases and J gave up 0 bases, with 37 bases separating them. CDR3 amino acids: CSALGTGVGLAGERVAKNIQYF. In nucleotides, the CDR3 is TGCAGCGCCTTGGGGACAGGGGTAGGATTAGCGGGGGAACGAGTAGCCAAAAACATTCAGTACTTC.

The chain couples TRBV11-3 to TRBJ2-2, with D tentatively TRBD2 (5 bases). CDR3 length: 13 residues. Trimming shortened V by 3 bases and J by 4 bases, and 6 bases separated the two germline ends. Germline-derived CDR1 and CDR2 are SGHNT and YENEEA. CDR3 sequence (DNA): TGTGCCAGCAGCTTCGGGGTCACCGGGGAGCTGTTTTTT. Amino acids: CASSFGVTGELFF.

A single count supports this clone. V and J are TRBV6-1 and TRBJ2-7; 13 positions match TRBD2. The V gene's germline CDR1 is MNHNS and CDR2 SASEGT. This CDR3 has 15 amino acids. V dropped 4 bases and J dropped 0; count of bases not matched to a gene: 0. CDR3 sequence (DNA): TGTGCCAGCAGTGGGACTAGCGGGAGCTCCTACGAGCAGTACTTC. Residues: CASSGTSGSSYEQYF.

The rearrangement links TRBV2 to TRBJ2-7, with 10 bases matching TRBD2. J was trimmed by 4 bases and V by 5 bases; bases with no gene match: 8. The CDR3 spans 15 residues. CDR1 SNHLY and CDR2 FYNNEI come from the germline V gene. CDR3: CASSRGTSGIYEQYF. DNA of the CDR3: TGTGCCAGCAGTCGGGGAACTAGCGGGATTTACGAGCAGTACTTC.

The genes are TRBV30 and TRBJ1-1; 7 bases agree with TRBD1. The V gene's germline CDR1 is GTSNPN and CDR2 SVGIG (reference sequence). With V trimmed by 7 bases and J by 4 bases, 9 bases remained unmatched. CDR3 length: 13 amino acids. CDR3 nucleotide sequence: TGTGCCTACACGACAGGGTGGGGCACTGAAGCTTTCTTT. Its protein is CAYTTGWGTEAFF. Variable domain in full (rest from reference TRBV30 and TRBJ1-1): SQTIHQWPATLVQPVGSPLSLECTVEGTSNPNLYWYRQAAGRGLQLLFYSVGIGQISSEVPQNLSASRPQDRQFILSSKKLLLSDSGFYLCAYTTGWGTEAFFGQGTRLTVV.

The chain links TRBV27 to TRBJ2-7; D may be TRBD1 or TRBD2 (7 bases each). CDR1 and CDR2 (germline): MNHEY, SMNVEV (reference sequence). The CDR3 runs to 15 residues. V lost 3 bases, J lost 3 bases, and 15 bases lay in between. The CDR3 DNA reads as TGTGCCAGCAGTTTGGGAGGGGGCCTTAACTACGAGCAGTACTTC. This gives the protein CASSLGGGLNYEQYF.

This clone was recorded a few times. This chain joins TRBV12-5 and TRBJ1-1, with D possibly matching TRBD1 (6 bases). V was pared by 7 bases and J by 4 bases, with 19 bases between. The CDR3 sequence is 15 residues long. Germline V gene lookup returns CDR1 LGHNT and CDR2 FRNRAP. This CDR3 reads CASALDWGHGTEAFF. The CDR3 region has the DNA TGTGCTAGTGCCTTGGATTGGGGGCACGGCACTGAAGCTTTCTTT.

V is TRBV6-5 and J is TRBJ1-2; maybe TRBD1 (6 bases). CDR1 is MNHEY and CDR2 is SVGAGI in the germline V gene. V lost 6 bases to trimming and J lost 8 bases, with 22 bases between them. This CDR3 region has 15 residues. The CDR3 reads CASRAEHRAAMGYTF. The CDR3 DNA sequence: TGTGCCAGCAGGGCAGAGCACAGGGCGGCAATGGGCTACACCTTC.

The chain joins TRBV11-2 to TRBJ2-3; 13 positions agree with TRBD2. V was pared by 4 bases and J by 4 bases, with 5 bases of the junction left unmatched. The germline CDR1 and CDR2 sequences are SGHAT and FQNNGV. This CDR3 spans 16 amino acids. The CDR3 DNA reads as TGTGCCAGCAGCTCACCACTAGCGGGAGGGGCAGATACGCAGTATTTT. Protein sequence: CASSSPLAGGADTQYF.

The chain has TRBV5-3 and TRBJ2-1; D possibly corresponds to TRBD2 (5 bases). TRBV5-3 has ORF status, its function being uncertain. The CDR3 totals 19 residues. The germline V and J ends were trimmed by 0 bases and 0 bases, with 19 bases remaining between them. The CDR3 loop reads CARSLVVSSGRSSYNEQFF. Written as DNA, the CDR3 is TGTGCCAGAAGCTTGGTTGTTTCCAGCGGACGGAGCTCCTACAATGAGCAGTTCTTC.